The clone carrying this TCR beta chain is labeled as medium-sized (0.01 to 0.1%). Its antigen is unknown. The sample belongs to a study of spatial heterogeneity in lung cancer. General study findings and limits: Expanded intratumoral alpha and beta TCR counts tracked tumor mutation counts.

TCRdb re-derived calls from the 5' RACE reads in MiXCR, one entry per CDR3 protein. The sample lists 4,200 or so distinct CDR3 sequences, approximately 9% occurring once. Time point denoted: sample taken at primary tumor resection. Researchers sequenced whole RNA taken from tumor, nontumor lung or frozen PBMC without sorting. V lost 1 base and J 5 bases, leaving 9 bases between the germline ends. The CDR3 length is 13 residues. CDR1 is SEHNR, CDR2 FQNEAQ, per germline (reference sequence). This material consisted of lung tumor tissue, taken at surgery. This sequence originates from a male donor with early-stage non-small cell lung cancer. The chain has TRBV7-9 and TRBJ2-7, with D perhaps matching TRBD1 (5 bases). Here the CDR3 DNA reads TGTGCCAGCAGCTTAGTCAGGGCCGACGAGCAGTACTTC. Amino acid sequence: CASSLVRADEQYF.